This entry concerns a single T cell receptor (beta chain). The sample is drawn from a study of CD8 T cells in Susac syndrome. Controls were healthy donors chosen to match patients in age and sex. Random-hexamer reverse transcription was applied to roughly 0.5 to 1 ug RNA. An immunoSEQ multiplex PCR amplified TCR beta CDR3 over 54 Vbeta and 13 Jbeta. TCRdb independently ran MiXCR on the immunoSEQ multiplex PCR reads; one entry per CDR3 protein. The sample shows 150,000 to 200,000 distinct CDR3 sequences, roughly 95% of them seen only once. Source material: CD4+ T cells from PBMCs. The source is a human donor in good health.

CDR3 residues: CSAGGGYEQYF. The CDR3 DNA sequence: TGCAGTGCCGGTGGGGGCTACGAGCAGTACTTC. The J gene is TRBJ2-7, the V gene TRBV20-1; tentatively, D is TRBD1 or TRBD2 (5 bases each). Germline V gene lookup returns CDR1 DFQATT and CDR2 SNEGSKA (reference sequence). This CDR3 has 11 amino acids. Deletions cut 6 bases from V and 3 bases from J, with 9 bases between.